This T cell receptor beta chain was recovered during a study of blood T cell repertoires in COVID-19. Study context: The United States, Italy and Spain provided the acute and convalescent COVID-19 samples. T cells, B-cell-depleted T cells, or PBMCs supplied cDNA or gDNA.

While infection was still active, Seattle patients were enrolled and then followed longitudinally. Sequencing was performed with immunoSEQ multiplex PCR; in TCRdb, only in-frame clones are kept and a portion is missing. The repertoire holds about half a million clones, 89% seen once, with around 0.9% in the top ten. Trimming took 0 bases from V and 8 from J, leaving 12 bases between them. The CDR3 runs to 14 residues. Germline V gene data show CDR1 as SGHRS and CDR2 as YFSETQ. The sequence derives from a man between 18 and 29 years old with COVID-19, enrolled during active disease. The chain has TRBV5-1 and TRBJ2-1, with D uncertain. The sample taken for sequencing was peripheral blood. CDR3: CASSLEFDSYEQFF. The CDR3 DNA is TGCGCCAGCAGCTTGGAATTTGATAGCTATGAGCAGTTCTTC.